Presented here are 32 T cell receptor beta chains from one specimen sequenced in a study of blood T cell repertoires in COVID-19. TCRdb's table, derived via immunoSEQ multiplex PCR, lists solely in-frame clones and lacks some. The profile shows approximately 120,000 clones, about 86% of them singletons. Sequenced: peripheral blood. Receptors originate from an older man with active or convalescent COVID-19.

The genes are TRBV29-1 and TRBJ2-7; TRBD1 agrees at 10 bases. V was clipped by 4 bases and J by 6 bases; unmatched bases: 0. Germline loops: CDR1 SQVTM, CDR2 ANQGSEA. The CDR3 has 11 amino acids. CDR3 nucleotides: TGCAGCGTTGGACAGGGGGCCGAGCAGTACTTC. Amino acid sequence: CSVGQGAEQYF.

The gene calls are TRBV2 and TRBJ2-2; the match to TRBD2 covers 11 bases. The V and J ends lost 11 bases and 0 bases, in that order; junction bases with no gene match: 2. This CDR3 comprises 14 residues. Per germline, CDR1 SNHLY and CDR2 FYNNEI. CDR3 loop: CAGSGGANTGELFF. The CDR3 DNA sequence: TGTGCCGGTAGCGGGGGGGCGAACACCGGGGAGCTGTTTTTT.

CDR3 residues: CAWAASSYNSPLHF. The CDR3 nucleotides are TGTGCCTGGGCTGCGTCCTCCTATAATTCACCCCTCCACTTT. The chain links TRBV30 to TRBJ1-6; D is ambiguous. The CDR3 is made up of 14 amino acids. Germline CDR1 GTSNPN, CDR2 SVGIG (reference sequence). Trimming stripped 5 bases from V and 0 bases from J, with 8 bases between.

This clone has a single count. The gene calls are TRBV27 and TRBJ2-5; 8 bases agree with TRBD2. Losses at the gene ends were 6 bases for V and 5 bases for J; bases not matched to a gene: 14. Germline V gives CDR1 MNHEY, CDR2 SMNVEV (reference sequence). The CDR3 contains 16 residues. This CDR3 is CASSRSGTRGSETQYF. DNA for the CDR3: TGTGCCAGCAGCCGATCCGGGACTAGGGGGTCGGAGACCCAGTACTTC.

J is TRBJ2-7 and V is TRBV11-3; D might be TRBD2 (5 bases). This CDR3 comprises 17 residues. Between the trimmed V and J ends, which lost 3 bases and 1 base, there was a span of 19 bases. Germline V gene data show CDR1 as SGHNT and CDR2 as YENEEA. DNA of the CDR3: TGTGCCAGCAGCTTTAATCCCAGAATGAGGGTTTCCTACGAGCAGTACTTC. This translates into CASSFNPRMRVSYEQYF.

This chain joins TRBV5-4 and TRBJ1-1; D not certain. Germline V gene lookup returns CDR1 SGHNT and CDR2 YYREEE (reference sequence). Trimming cost V 4 bases and J 7 bases, with 8 bases left between them. This CDR3 region has 11 residues. The CDR3 DNA follows: TGTGCCAGCAGCCTGGACGGTGAAGCTTTCTTT. This codes for CASSLDGEAFF.

This chain joins TRBV29-1 and TRBJ2-5; D is perhaps TRBD1 (5 bases). The CDR3 is 12 residues long. In germline, CDR1 is SQVTM, CDR2 ANQGSEA. Trimming took 6 bases from V and 2 from J, leaving 10 bases between them. CDR3 protein: CSVGPTQETQYF. For the CDR3, the DNA is TGCAGCGTGGGGCCTACACAAGAGACCCAGTACTTC. Full variable domain (rest looked up from reference TRBV29-1 and TRBJ2-5): SAVISQKPSRDICQRGTSLTIQCQVDSQVTMMFWYRQQPGQSLTLIATANQGSEATYESGFVIDKFPISRPNLTFSTLTVSNMSPEDSSIYLCSVGPTQETQYFGPGTRLLVL.

V usage is TRBV14 and J usage is TRBJ2-1; 9 bases agree with TRBD2. The junction had 10 bases not matched to a gene; V was cut back by 3 bases and J by 4 bases. Per the germline V gene, CDR1 is SGHDN and CDR2 is FVKESK. The CDR3 extends over 17 amino acids. CDR3 residues: CASSQLGSGGSYNEQFF. CDR3 nucleotide sequence: TGTGCCAGCAGCCAGCTGGGTAGCGGGGGATCTTACAATGAGCAGTTCTTC.

This chain joins TRBV25-1 and TRBJ1-2; the match to TRBD1 covers 8 bases. The CDR3 length is 14 residues. Germline V lookup: CDR1 MGHDK, CDR2 SYGVNS. Germline trimming cut 6 bases from V and 2 bases from J; bases unmatched to any gene: 5. The CDR3 region is CASRAGQGNYGYTF. CDR3 nucleotides: TGTGCCAGCAGGGCAGGACAGGGAAACTATGGCTACACCTTC.

This sequence joins TRBV25-1 and TRBJ2-1; 10 bases are a match to TRBD2. CDR1 is MGHDK, CDR2 SYGVNS, per germline. The CDR3 has 15 residues. Losses at the gene ends were 7 bases for V and 6 bases for J; bases not matched to a gene: 9. In DNA, the CDR3 is TGTGCCAGCAATCCGGGACTAGCGATGTTCAATGAGCAGTTCTTC. Protein: CASNPGLAMFNEQFF.

This clone was detected once. The chain recombines TRBV10-3 with TRBJ2-5, with 9 bases matching TRBD1. Germline CDR1 reads ENHRY; CDR2 reads SYGVKD. The CDR3 has 13 amino acids. With V trimmed by 6 bases and J by 5 bases, 4 bases remained unmatched. The DNA of the CDR3 is TGTGCCATCAGACAGGGGGCAGAGGAGACCCAGTACTTC. Its translation: CAIRQGAEETQYF.

The CDR3 loop is CSVQTENTEAFF. The CDR3 nucleotides read TGCAGCGTGCAGACAGAGAACACTGAAGCTTTCTTT. This chain connects TRBV29-1 to TRBJ1-1; D possibly corresponds to TRBD1 (5 bases). CDR3 length equals 12 residues. Germline loops: CDR1 SQVTM, CDR2 ANQGSEA. Trimming pared 6 bases from V and 1 base from J, leaving 9 bases between.

The V call is TRBV15, the J call TRBJ1-1, with D unresolved. From germline, CDR1 is LNHNV and CDR2 YYDKDF (reference sequence). The CDR3 extends over 17 amino acids. V was shortened by 3 bases and J by 0 bases, with 17 bases between the two germline ends. CDR3 residues: CATSSPYYHMMNTEAFF. As DNA, the CDR3 is TGTGCCACCAGCAGCCCTTACTACCACATGATGAACACTGAAGCTTTCTTT.

The rearrangement joins TRBV5-6 to TRBJ1-2, with D maybe TRBD1 (6 bases). CDR3 length: 13 amino acids. Germline V gene data show CDR1 as SGHDT and CDR2 as YYEEEE. V was shortened by 4 bases and J by 2 bases, with 9 bases between the two germline ends. The CDR3 coding sequence is TGTGCCAGCAGCCCGGACAGAAACTATGGCTACACCTTC. Its translation: CASSPDRNYGYTF.

The chain recombines TRBV7-9 with TRBJ2-1, with 7 bases identical to TRBD2. The V and J ends lost 6 bases and 7 bases, in that order; junction bases with no gene match: 6. The germline CDR1 and CDR2 sequences are SEHNR and FQNEAQ (reference sequence). This CDR3 is 13 amino acids long. DNA for the CDR3: TGTGCCAGCAGATACGCCGGGGGGAATGAGCAGTTCTTC. The encoded protein is CASRYAGGNEQFF.

This clone showed up many times. The rearrangement uses TRBV11-2 and TRBJ2-5; tentative D call: TRBD1 (5 bases). The V end lost 6 bases, the J end lost 5 bases, and 19 bases lay between the germline ends. Germline CDR1 SGHAT, CDR2 FQNNGV. This CDR3 spans 15 amino acids. CDR3 residues: CASSMGSGFLETQYF. DNA of the CDR3: TGTGCCAGCAGTATGGGGTCAGGGTTTTTGGAGACCCAGTACTTC.

Turning to this clone: The same CDR3 can be traced to other DNA sequences in this sample. The genes are TRBV7-3 and TRBJ1-1; TRBD1 might be the D (6 bases). This CDR3 has 14 residues. Germline V lookup: CDR1 SGHTA, CDR2 FQGTGA. Trimming removed 0 bases from V and 5 bases from J, with 10 bases in between. CDR3 in amino acids: CASSLTGGGTEAFF. The CDR3, as DNA: TGTGCCAGCAGCTTAACAGGGGGGGGTACTGAAGCTTTCTTT.

The chain has TRBV28 and TRBJ1-2, with TRBD1 identical over 9 bases. The CDR3 covers 15 residues. Germline CDR1 MDHEN, CDR2 SYDVKM. The J segment lost 5 bases and the V segment lost 5 bases, leaving 9 bases of the junction unmatched. The CDR3 here is CASSPTGTGRYGYTF. DNA of the CDR3: TGTGCCAGCAGTCCTACCGGGACAGGGAGGTATGGCTACACCTTC.

This clone occurred a few times. The chain recombines TRBV4-3 with TRBJ1-6; 10 bases line up with TRBD1. From germline, CDR1 is LGHNA and CDR2 YSLEER. V lost 0 bases, J lost 9 bases, and 8 bases stayed unmatched. CDR3 length equals 17 residues. CDR3: CASSQDKGTGVSSPLHF. Written as DNA, the CDR3 is TGCGCCAGCAGCCAAGATAAGGGGACAGGGGTTTCTTCACCCCTCCACTTT.

The chain carries TRBV27 and TRBJ1-5; D unclear. This CDR3 is built from 15 residues. Germline values: CDR1 MNHEY, CDR2 SMNVEV (reference sequence). The V end was cut by 3 bases, the J end by 9 bases, with 18 bases between. The CDR3 loop is CASSLRQAGGGPQHF. The CDR3 DNA reads TGTGCCAGCAGTTTGCGGCAGGCAGGAGGTGGGCCCCAGCATTTT.

The chain combines TRBV9 with TRBJ2-7; possible D gene TRBD2, 6 bases. CDR1 is SGDLS and CDR2 is YYNGEE in the germline V gene. Trimming removed 0 bases from V and 7 bases from J, with 11 bases in between. The CDR3 loop spans 13 amino acids. CDR3: CASSVAMGGEQYF. The CDR3 DNA is TGTGCCAGCAGCGTAGCTATGGGAGGAGAGCAGTACTTC.

The chain links TRBV28 to TRBJ1-1, with TRBD1 matching 7 bases. The germline gives CDR1 MDHEN, CDR2 SYDVKM. Losses at the gene ends were 5 bases for V and 0 bases for J; bases not matched to a gene: 6. The CDR3 loop spans 15 amino acids. CDR3 sequence: CASSRQGLLNTEAFF. Here the CDR3 DNA reads TGTGCCAGCAGTCGACAGGGACTTTTGAACACTGAAGCTTTCTTT.

The V and J genes are TRBV14 and TRBJ2-7; D possibly corresponds to TRBD1 (8 bases). The CDR3 is 15 amino acids. Germline CDR1 and CDR2: SGHDN and FVKESK. Trimming removed 3 bases from V and 5 bases from J, with 17 bases in between. The CDR3 loop reads CASSHLQGGPNEQYF. CDR3 nucleotides: TGTGCCAGCAGCCATCTACAGGGGGGGCCCAACGAGCAGTACTTC.

The V gene is TRBV11-2, the J gene TRBJ1-3, with TRBD1 matching over 8 bases. V dropped 0 bases and J dropped 2; count of bases not matched to a gene: 6. The CDR3 has 17 residues. CDR1 and CDR2 from the germline V gene are SGHAT and FQNNGV. The CDR3 DNA is TGTGCCAGCAGCTTAGATTCCGGCAGGGGGCCTGGAAACACCATATATTTT. Protein sequence: CASSLDSGRGPGNTIYF. The complete variable domain, with remaining parts taken from reference TRBV11-2 and TRBJ1-3, reads EAGVAQSPRYKIIEKRQSVAFWCNPISGHATLYWYQQILGQGPKLLIQFQNNGVVDDSQLPKDRFSAERLKGVDSTLKIQPAKLEDSAVYLCASSLDSGRGPGNTIYFGEGSWLTVV.

J is TRBJ2-5 and V is TRBV5-1, with 12 nucleotides matching TRBD2. V was clipped by 4 bases and J by 5 bases; unmatched bases: 6. CDR1 is SGHRS and CDR2 is YFSETQ in the germline V gene. The CDR3 loop spans 15 amino acids. CDR3 nucleotides: TGCGCCAGCAGCGGTGGACTAGCGGGGACGGAGACCCAGTACTTC. As protein: CASSGGLAGTETQYF.

The chain uses TRBV29-1 and TRBJ2-2; TRBD2 agrees at 8 bases. The CDR3 is 14 residues long. CDR1 SQVTM and CDR2 ANQGSEA come from the germline V gene. Trimming removed 4 bases from V and 2 bases from J; junction bases left unmatched: 3. Written as DNA, the CDR3 is TGCAGCGTTGCTAGCGGGCCCAACACCGGGGAGCTGTTTTTT. Residues: CSVASGPNTGELFF.

CDR3 in DNA: TGTGCCAGCAGCACAAGGGCTAGCGGGGTCAACACCGGGGAGCTGTTTTTT. This encodes CASSTRASGVNTGELFF. V gene TRBV21-1 combines with J gene TRBJ2-2; the table's TRBD2 call for D was not verified on the DNA. TRBV21-1 represents a pseudogene. This CDR3 comprises 17 residues.

The genes are TRBV10-3 and TRBJ1-2; no firm D call. CDR1 and CDR2 (germline): ENHRY, SYGVKD. Trimming shortened V by 0 bases and J by 4 bases, and 6 bases separated the two germline ends. The CDR3 loop spans 13 amino acids. This CDR3 reads CAISESGLYGYTF. As DNA, the CDR3 is TGTGCCATCAGTGAGTCGGGCCTCTATGGCTACACCTTC.

The chain links TRBV18 to TRBJ1-1; the D is unclear. CDR3 length equals 17 residues. The ends were cut back, 6 bases at V and 0 bases at J, with 20 bases in the middle. From germline, CDR1 is KGHSH and CDR2 LQKENI. The CDR3 region is CASSLYGVSNMNTEAFF. The DNA of the CDR3 is TGTGCCAGCTCGCTATACGGGGTCTCAAACATGAACACTGAAGCTTTCTTT.

V is TRBV11-2 and J is TRBJ1-1; D unresolved. The CDR3 sequence is 14 residues long. Trimming took off 3 bases at V and 1 base at J, with 9 bases between the two ends. Germline CDR1 and CDR2: SGHAT and FQNNGV. This chain's CDR3 is CASSFQISNTEAFF. As DNA, the CDR3 is TGTGCCAGCAGCTTCCAAATTTCGAACACTGAAGCTTTCTTT.

The DNA for the CDR3 is TGTGCCAGCAAGCGGCAGCCGGGCACAGCGGGGGGGCCATATGAGCAGTTCTTC. Its protein is CASKRQPGTAGGPYEQFF. The chain couples TRBV27 to TRBJ2-1; TRBD2 matches 10 bases. CDR1 and CDR2 from the germline V gene are MNHEY and SMNVEV (reference sequence). J gave up 8 bases and V 7 bases, and 20 bases lay outside the gene matches. The CDR3 sequence is 18 residues long.

The CDR3 region has the DNA TGTGCCAGCCGTCGGGTGGGGGCGAATGAGCAGTTCTTC. It yields the protein CASRRVGANEQFF. This rearrangement joins TRBV7-2 to TRBJ2-1, with D maybe TRBD1 (6 bases). Trimming removed 8 bases at V and 7 bases at J, with 15 bases between. Per the germline V gene, CDR1 is SGHTA and CDR2 is FQGNSA. This CDR3 has 13 residues. Variable domain in full (rest from reference TRBV7-2 and TRBJ2-1): GAGVSQSPSNKVTEKGKDVELRCDPISGHTALYWYRQSLGQGLEFLIYFQGNSAPDKSGLPSDRFSAERTGGSVSTLTIQRTQQEDSAVYLCASRRVGANEQFFGPGTRLTVL.